These T cell receptor beta chains were read from a single sample in a study of blood T cell repertoires in COVID-19. Assay used: immunoSEQ multiplex PCR; TCRdb lists only in-frame clones, some missing. In the table there are under 350,000 clones, around nine tenths of which are singletons. The sequenced material came from peripheral blood. The receptor source for this set is a man in his 70s with acute or convalescent COVID-19. Each CDR3 is given with its conserved first and last residue. Each record gives: CDR3 protein, CDR3 DNA, D gene, J gene, V gene, clone size. A D gene is named only where the DNA matches it firmly. Size is stated for part of the rows, as once, few or many counts, or as a class when the clone is expanded.

CDR3 protein: CASERNYGYTF
CDR3 DNA: TGTGCCAGCGAGCGTAACTATGGCTACACCTTC
D gene: NA
J gene: TRBJ1-2
V gene: TRBV28
clone size: few

CDR3 protein: CASHGVTGSADTQYF
CDR3 DNA: TGCGCCAGCCACGGCGTTACAGGGAGCGCAGATACGCAGTATTTT
D gene: NA
J gene: TRBJ2-3
V gene: TRBV5-1
clone size: NA

CDR3 protein: CAWRTGPYEQYF
CDR3 DNA: TGTGCCTGGAGAACAGGGCCCTACGAGCAGTACTTC
D gene: NA
J gene: TRBJ2-7
V gene: TRBV30
clone size: NA

CDR3 protein: CASSQAQWDSLRTNEKLFF
CDR3 DNA: TGCGCCAGCAGCCAGGCCCAATGGGACAGCCTTCGAACTAATGAAAAACTGTTTTTT
D gene: TRBD1
J gene: TRBJ1-4
V gene: TRBV4-3
clone size: NA

CDR3 protein: CSVEKVGGQASEQYF
CDR3 DNA: TGCAGCGTCGAAAAGGTGGGGGGGCAGGCTTCCGAGCAGTACTTC
D gene: NA
J gene: TRBJ2-7
V gene: TRBV29-1
clone size: NA

CDR3 protein: CASSLSPTSYTGELFF
CDR3 DNA: TGCGCCAGCAGCCTTTCTCCTACTAGTTACACCGGGGAGCTGTTTTTT
D gene: NA
J gene: TRBJ2-2
V gene: TRBV4-1
clone size: NA

CDR3 protein: CASLERFSGNTIYF
CDR3 DNA: TGTGCCAGCCTCGAGAGGTTTAGCGGAAACACCATATATTTT
D gene: NA
J gene: TRBJ1-3
V gene: TRBV28
clone size: NA

CDR3 protein: CASSYRQEQETQYF
CDR3 DNA: TGTGCCAGCAGTTACCGACAGGAGCAAGAGACCCAGTACTTC
D gene: NA
J gene: TRBJ2-5
V gene: TRBV6-2/TRBV6-3
clone size: NA

CDR3 protein: CASSQMDRVNSNQPQHF
CDR3 DNA: TGTGCCAGCAGCCAAATGGACAGGGTCAATAGCAATCAGCCCCAGCATTTT
D gene: TRBD1
J gene: TRBJ1-5
V gene: TRBV4-2
clone size: NA

CDR3 protein: CASSLSGQGYEKLFF
CDR3 DNA: TGTGCCAGCAGCTTGTCGGGACAGGGTTACGAAAAACTGTTTTTT
D gene: TRBD1
J gene: TRBJ1-4
V gene: TRBV7-2
clone size: few

CDR3 protein: CASNRGGEGEQYF
CDR3 DNA: TGTGCCAGCAATAGGGGGGGGGAAGGCGAGCAGTACTTC
D gene: NA
J gene: TRBJ2-7
V gene: TRBV12-3/TRBV12-4
clone size: NA

CDR3 protein: CASSGTGVLVSEQYF
CDR3 DNA: TGTGCCAGTAGTGGAACAGGGGTGTTGGTATCCGAGCAGTACTTC
D gene: TRBD1
J gene: TRBJ2-7
V gene: TRBV19
clone size: few

CDR3 protein: CASSEAPAGELFF
CDR3 DNA: TGTGCCAGCAGTGAAGCGCCGGCCGGGGAGCTGTTTTTT
D gene: NA
J gene: TRBJ2-2
V gene: TRBV6-1
clone size: NA

CDR3 protein: CASSELSKSYEQYF
CDR3 DNA: TGTGCCAGCAGTGAACTTAGCAAATCCTACGAGCAGTACTTC
D gene: NA
J gene: TRBJ2-7
V gene: TRBV6-1
clone size: NA

CDR3 protein: CAWGPGGLVQYF
CDR3 DNA: TGTGCCTGGGGTCCGGGAGGGCTTGTGCAGTACTTC
D gene: TRBD2
J gene: TRBJ2-7
V gene: TRBV30
clone size: NA

CDR3 protein: CASSLDTNEQFF
CDR3 DNA: TGTGCCAGCAGCTTAGATACAAATGAGCAGTTCTTC
D gene: NA
J gene: TRBJ2-1
V gene: TRBV7-2
clone size: few

CDR3 protein: CASTGTGGTEAFF
CDR3 DNA: TGTGCCAGTACGGGGACAGGGGGCACTGAAGCTTTCTTT
D gene: TRBD1
J gene: TRBJ1-1
V gene: TRBV19
clone size: NA

CDR3 protein: CASSSGLAEISYEQYF
CDR3 DNA: TGTGCCAGCAGCTCCGGACTAGCGGAGATCTCCTACGAGCAGTACTTC
D gene: TRBD2
J gene: TRBJ2-7
V gene: TRBV5-4
clone size: NA

CDR3 protein: CATSDLRTGGYTF
CDR3 DNA: TGTGCCACCAGTGACCTGAGGACTGGGGGCTACACCTTC
D gene: NA
J gene: TRBJ1-2
V gene: TRBV24-1
clone size: few

CDR3 protein: CASSQEGGRSPLHF
CDR3 DNA: TGTGCCAGCAGCCAAGAGGGCGGGCGATCACCCCTCCACTTT
D gene: NA
J gene: TRBJ1-6
V gene: TRBV4-2
clone size: NA

CDR3 protein: CATSRDSPVTSSGNTIYF
CDR3 DNA: TGTGCCACCAGCAGAGATTCGCCCGTTACATCCTCTGGAAACACCATATATTTT
D gene: NA
J gene: TRBJ1-3
V gene: TRBV15
clone size: NA

CDR3 protein: CASSQHTGEDGYTF
CDR3 DNA: TGTGCCAGCAGCCAGCATACAGGGGAGGATGGCTACACCTTC
D gene: TRBD1
J gene: TRBJ1-2
V gene: TRBV3-1/TRBV3-2
clone size: NA

CDR3 protein: CASSESTSYNEQFF
CDR3 DNA: TGCGCCAGCAGTGAGTCAACTAGCTACAATGAGCAGTTCTTC
D gene: NA
J gene: TRBJ2-1
V gene: TRBV10-1
clone size: NA

CDR3 protein: CASSQLHGGSYEQYF
CDR3 DNA: TGCGCCAGCAGCCAACTTCACGGGGGCTCCTACGAGCAGTACTTC
D gene: NA
J gene: TRBJ2-7
V gene: TRBV4-3
clone size: NA

CDR3 protein: CASSRGQGTSPLHF
CDR3 DNA: TGTGCCAGTAGTAGAGGACAGGGGACTTCACCCCTCCACTTT
D gene: TRBD1
J gene: TRBJ1-6
V gene: TRBV19
clone size: NA

CDR3 protein: CASSAQGASGNTIYF
CDR3 DNA: TGTGCCAGCAGCGCACAGGGGGCATCTGGAAACACCATATATTTT
D gene: TRBD1
J gene: TRBJ1-3
V gene: TRBV5-4
clone size: NA

CDR3 protein: CASSSWTGNTGELFF
CDR3 DNA: TGTGCCAGCAGCTCATGGACAGGGAACACCGGGGAGCTGTTTTTT
D gene: TRBD1
J gene: TRBJ2-2
V gene: TRBV7-8
clone size: NA

CDR3 protein: CASSQDRDRETQYF
CDR3 DNA: TGCGCCAGCAGCCAGGACAGGGACCGCGAGACCCAGTACTTC
D gene: TRBD1
J gene: TRBJ2-5
V gene: TRBV4-3
clone size: NA

CDR3 protein: CASSGGLAGSYEQYF
CDR3 DNA: TGTGCCAGCAGTGGGGGTCTAGCGGGGTCCTACGAGCAGTACTTC
D gene: TRBD2
J gene: TRBJ2-7
V gene: TRBV2
clone size: NA

CDR3 protein: CASSVTGGPGNTIYF
CDR3 DNA: TGTGCCAGCAGTGTAACAGGGGGCCCAGGAAACACCATATATTTT
D gene: TRBD1
J gene: TRBJ1-3
V gene: TRBV2
clone size: NA

CDR3 protein: CASSRQGASTDTQYF
CDR3 DNA: TGTGCCAGCAGCCGACAGGGGGCAAGCACAGATACGCAGTATTTT
D gene: TRBD1
J gene: TRBJ2-3
V gene: TRBV7-9
clone size: NA

CDR3 protein: CASSPGYSYNEQFF
CDR3 DNA: TGTGCCAGCTCCCCCGGGTACTCCTACAATGAGCAGTTCTTC
D gene: NA
J gene: TRBJ2-1
V gene: TRBV18
clone size: NA

CDR3 protein: CASSLGAGSTEAFF
CDR3 DNA: TGTGCCAGCAGCTTGGGGGCAGGGAGCACTGAAGCTTTCTTT
D gene: NA
J gene: TRBJ1-1
V gene: TRBV11-2
clone size: NA

CDR3 protein: CASISPAPSGGVHYNEQFF
CDR3 DNA: TGTGCCAGCATAAGCCCGGCTCCTAGCGGGGGGGTCCACTACAATGAGCAGTTCTTC
D gene: TRBD2
J gene: TRBJ2-1
V gene: TRBV7-8
clone size: NA

CDR3 protein: CASSEGGGGTYEQYF
CDR3 DNA: TGTGCCAGCAGTGAAGGGGGGGGAGGAACCTACGAGCAGTACTTC
D gene: TRBD2
J gene: TRBJ2-7
V gene: TRBV6-1
clone size: NA

CDR3 protein: CASSIGRHGTVVDTQYF
CDR3 DNA: TGTGCCAGTAGTATAGGTCGGCACGGGACAGTTGTAGATACGCAGTATTTT
D gene: TRBD1
J gene: TRBJ2-3
V gene: TRBV19
clone size: few

CDR3 protein: CASSYSSGAGNTIYF
CDR3 DNA: TGTGCCAGCAGTTACTCGTCAGGGGCTGGAAACACCATATATTTT
D gene: NA
J gene: TRBJ1-3
V gene: TRBV6-2/TRBV6-3
clone size: NA

CDR3 protein: CSATSGGNEQFF
CDR3 DNA: TGCAGCGCTACATCGGGGGGGAATGAGCAGTTCTTC
D gene: TRBD2
J gene: TRBJ2-1
V gene: TRBV29-1
clone size: NA

CDR3 protein: CSVRGRPNEQFF
CDR3 DNA: TGCAGCGTGCGGGGTCGGCCCAATGAGCAGTTCTTC
D gene: NA
J gene: TRBJ2-1
V gene: TRBV29-1
clone size: NA

CDR3 protein: CASSPGIGTGASGYWNQPQHF
CDR3 DNA: TGTGCCAGCTCACCCGGGATTGGGACAGGGGCAAGCGGGTATTGGAATCAGCCCCAGCATTTT
D gene: TRBD1
J gene: TRBJ1-5
V gene: TRBV18
clone size: once

CDR3 protein: CASSLDPWGQGGQYF
CDR3 DNA: TGTGCCAGCAGCTTAGATCCGTGGGGACAGGGAGGGCAGTACTTC
D gene: TRBD1
J gene: TRBJ2-7
V gene: TRBV11-2
clone size: NA